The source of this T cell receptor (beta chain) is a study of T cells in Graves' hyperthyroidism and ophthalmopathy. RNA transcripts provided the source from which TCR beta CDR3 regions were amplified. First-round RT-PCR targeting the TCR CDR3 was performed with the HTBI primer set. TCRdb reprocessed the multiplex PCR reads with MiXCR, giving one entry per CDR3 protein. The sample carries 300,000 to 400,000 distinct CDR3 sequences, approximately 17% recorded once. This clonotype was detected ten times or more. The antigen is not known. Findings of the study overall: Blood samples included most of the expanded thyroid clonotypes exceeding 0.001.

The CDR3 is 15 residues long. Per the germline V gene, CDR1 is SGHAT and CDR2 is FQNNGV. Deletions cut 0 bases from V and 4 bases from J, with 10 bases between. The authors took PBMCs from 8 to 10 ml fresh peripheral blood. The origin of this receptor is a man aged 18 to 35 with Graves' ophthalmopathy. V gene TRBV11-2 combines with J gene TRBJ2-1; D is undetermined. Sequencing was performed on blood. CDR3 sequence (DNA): TGTGCCAGCAGCTTAGATCAACAAACTTACAATGAGCAGTTCTTC. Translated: CASSLDQQTYNEQFF.